This TCR beta chain was recorded in a study of human T cells and chemical hapten exposure. Across the whole study: All through the approximately 24-week study, the scalp of each patient received diphenylcyclopropenone doses weekly. Patients, mostly women, had alopecia areata, alopecia totalis or alopecia universalis.

The ends were cut back, 6 bases at V and 0 bases at J, with 9 bases in the middle. The CDR3 contains 15 residues. Study observations and caveats: As the donors had alopecia, their immune response may differ from healthy people's.

TCRdb reprocessed the RACE reads with MiXCR, giving one entry per CDR3 protein. The sample has under 90,000 distinct CDR3 sequences, about 9% seen once. This clonotype was found many times. Its antigen remains unknown. The time point here: patch test 2, 6 weeks after DPC sensitization. The treatment denotes: therapeutic diphenylcyclopropenone sensitization with weekly scalp DPC. Sequencing was performed on whole blood, taken in connection with sensitization to the hapten diphenylcyclopropenone (DPC). The sequence came from a woman in her 50s with alopecia areata. Some clones in this sample may be carry-over from other donors' samples. The V and J genes are TRBV12-3 or TRBV12-4 and TRBJ2-6; D unclear. The CDR3 bases are TGTGCCAGCAGCCCTACAGTCTCTGGGGCCAACGTCCTGACTTTC. Translated, it gives CASSPTVSGANVLTF.